The 9 T cell receptor beta chains reported below all come from one sample, sequenced in a study of T cell responses to AZD1222 COVID-19 vaccine. Profiled with immunoSEQ multiplex PCR; TCRdb holds only in-frame clones, not every one. Among about 160,000 clones listed, 91% were seen once. Material: peripheral blood, obtained on day 0 of AZD1222 vaccination. The origin of the receptors is an adult in good health.

The chain is built from TRBV7-2 and TRBJ1-1; weak D call: TRBD1 (5 bases). The CDR3 runs to 15 residues. Trimming stripped 5 bases from V and 1 base from J, with 14 bases between. The germline gives CDR1 SGHTA, CDR2 FQGNSA. DNA of the CDR3: TGTGCCAGCAGCGCTCGCACAGGCTGGAACACTGAAGCTTTCTTT. Translation: CASSARTGWNTEAFF.

The chain carries TRBV11-1 and TRBJ2-5, with D unresolved. Germline V CDR1 and CDR2: SGHAT, FQDESV (reference sequence). This CDR3 spans 11 amino acids. V shed 0 bases and J shed 5 bases, with 1 base lying between them. Here the CDR3 DNA reads TGTGCCAGCAGCTTAGCGGAGACCCAGTACTTC. It yields the protein CASSLAETQYF.

This sequence joins TRBV6-5 and TRBJ1-1; weak D call: TRBD1 (6 bases). Germline V gives CDR1 MNHEY, CDR2 SVGAGI. Between the trimmed V and J ends, which lost 2 bases and 4 bases, there was a span of 8 bases. The CDR3 is made up of 13 amino acids. CDR3 region: CASSYEGGTEAFF. Written as DNA, the CDR3 is TGTGCCAGCAGTTACGAGGGGGGCACTGAAGCTTTCTTT.

CDR3 sequence reads: CASSPTGTGIYGYTF. CDR3 DNA: TGTGCCAGCAGCCCTACCGGGACAGGCATCTATGGCTACACCTTC. This chain links TRBV14 with TRBJ1-2; 8 nucleotides line up with TRBD1. Germline V gives CDR1 SGHDN, CDR2 FVKESK. The CDR3 is 15 amino acids. Trimming took 4 bases from V and 4 from J; bases not matched to a gene: 8.

The V call is TRBV27, the J call TRBJ2-7, with a tentative D call TRBD2 (6 bases). CDR1 is MNHEY, CDR2 SMNVEV, per germline (reference sequence). With 7 bases removed from V and 7 bases from J, the gap between germline ends came to 26 bases. The CDR3 consists of 16 residues. This CDR3 is CASKTHPAGGLREQYF. CDR3 in DNA: TGTGCCAGCAAGACTCACCCCGCTGGAGGACTACGTGAGCAGTACTTC.

V usage is TRBV19 and J usage is TRBJ2-1; the D gene is possibly TRBD2 (6 bases). The CDR3 totals 13 residues. Per the germline V gene, CDR1 is LNHDA and CDR2 is SQIVND (reference sequence). The ends were cut back, 3 bases at V and 6 bases at J, with 9 bases in the middle. This CDR3 reads CASSMGEVNEQFF. In DNA, the CDR3 is TGTGCCAGTAGTATGGGGGAGGTCAATGAGCAGTTCTTC.

V and J are TRBV28 and TRBJ1-2; 7 nucleotides agree with TRBD1. The length of the CDR3 is 15 residues. The trim removed 2 bases at V and 5 bases at J, leaving 8 bases unmatched. CDR1 and CDR2 (germline): MDHEN, SYDVKM. CDR3 in amino acids: CASSLLRTGPYGYTF. CDR3 nucleotides: TGTGCCAGCAGTTTACTTAGGACAGGACCTTATGGCTACACCTTC.

This clone showed up just once. The rearrangement links TRBV30 to TRBJ1-1; D gene unclear. Trimming removed 0 bases from V and 0 bases from J, with 5 bases in between. From germline, CDR1 is GTSNPN and CDR2 SVGIG (reference sequence). The CDR3 spans 13 residues. CDR3 bases: TGTGCCTGGAGTGTAAAGATGAACACTGAAGCTTTCTTT. Its protein product is CAWSVKMNTEAFF. Complete variable domain (other parts from reference TRBV30 and TRBJ1-1): SQTIHQWPATLVQPVGSPLSLECTVEGTSNPNLYWYRQAAGRGLQLLFYSVGIGQISSEVPQNLSASRPQDRQFILSSKKLLLSDSGFYLCAWSVKMNTEAFFGQGTRLTVV.

V gene TRBV4-3 combines with J gene TRBJ2-2; D call uncertain. The length of the CDR3 is 15 residues. Trimming took 0 bases from V and 2 from J, leaving 7 bases between them. CDR1 is LGHNA and CDR2 is YSLEER in the germline V gene. The CDR3 DNA is TGCGCCAGCAGCCAAGATCACCCAAACACCGGGGAGCTGTTTTTT. Amino acid sequence: CASSQDHPNTGELFF.